One sample yielded the 22 T cell receptor beta chains listed below, sequenced in a study of T cell changes during pregnancy in multiple sclerosis. This table comes from immunoSEQ multiplex PCR, and its TCRdb copy is limited to in-frame clones, with some not included. The table shows under 40,000 clones, with roughly 90% occurring only once. Here the sequenced sample was peripheral blood, taken in the third trimester of pregnancy. The receptors originated from a female donor in good health, enrolled as a control in a pregnancy study.

The chain links TRBV9 to TRBJ2-5; TRBD2 is a possible D gene (5 bases). The V gene lost 4 bases and the J gene lost 1 base, with 8 bases spanning the gap. The germline gives CDR1 SGDLS, CDR2 YYNGEE. The CDR3 consists of 13 residues. The CDR3 sequence is CASSPRGQETQYF. The CDR3 DNA reads as TGTGCCAGCAGCCCCCGGGGCCAAGAGACCCAGTACTTC.

The V gene is TRBV30, the J gene TRBJ1-1; TRBD1 matches 10 bases. The CDR3 runs 12 residues. The germline CDR1 and CDR2 sequences are GTSNPN and SVGIG (reference sequence). V shed 6 bases, J shed 7 bases, and the junction held 5 bases outside the gene matches. CDR3 loop: CACSTGGFEAFF. DNA for the CDR3: TGTGCCTGCTCGACAGGGGGCTTTGAAGCTTTCTTT.

This clone has only one observation. The chain carries TRBV5-1 and TRBJ1-3; no reliable D call. The CDR3 runs to 13 residues. Trimming took 4 bases from V and 4 from J, leaving 9 bases between them. The germline V gene encodes CDR1 SGHRS and CDR2 YFSETQ. Here the CDR3 reads CASSKLEGNTIYF. The CDR3 DNA reads TGCGCCAGCAGCAAGCTCGAGGGAAACACCATATATTTT.

The chain carries TRBV5-1 and TRBJ1-1, with 7 bases fitting TRBD1. V was clipped by 2 bases and J by 7 bases; unmatched bases: 5. Per germline, CDR1 SGHRS and CDR2 YFSETQ. This CDR3 contains 13 residues. DNA of the CDR3: TGCGCCAGCAGCTTTCGACAGGGTTATGAAGCTTTCTTT. Its protein is CASSFRQGYEAFF.

The chain is built from TRBV5-6 and TRBJ2-1; 7 nucleotides agree with TRBD1. The CDR3 loop spans 14 amino acids. In germline, CDR1 is SGHDT, CDR2 YYEEEE. J lost 2 bases, V lost 6 bases, and 5 bases had no gene match. CDR3 region: CASIPGQAYNEQFF. DNA for the CDR3: TGTGCCAGCATCCCCGGACAGGCCTACAATGAGCAGTTCTTC.

This clone is a singleton in its sample. The chain is built from TRBV5-4 and TRBJ1-1; TRBD1 matches at 7 bases. V was pared by 4 bases and J by 1 base, with 4 bases of the junction left unmatched. Germline loops: CDR1 SGHNT, CDR2 YYREEE (reference sequence). This CDR3 comprises 14 residues. The CDR3, as DNA: TGTGCCAGCAGCAAGGGACAGACGAACACTGAAGCTTTCTTT. It encodes CASSKGQTNTEAFF.

The chain couples TRBV7-9 to TRBJ1-2; D is perhaps TRBD1 (6 bases). CDR1 and CDR2 (germline): SEHNR, FQNEAQ (reference sequence). The CDR3 loop spans 15 amino acids. Between the trimmed V and J ends, which lost 1 base and 6 bases, there was a span of 15 bases. CDR3 in amino acids: CASSLDRAIADGYTF. In nucleotides, the CDR3 is TGTGCCAGCAGCTTAGACAGGGCTATCGCTGATGGCTACACCTTC.

The gene calls are TRBV2 and TRBJ2-7, with 7 bases identical to TRBD2. From germline, CDR1 is SNHLY and CDR2 FYNNEI. V shed 3 bases and J 0 bases; nucleotides not matched to a gene: 11. This CDR3 has 17 amino acids. CDR3 nucleotide sequence: TGTGCCAGCAGTGACCCTAGCGGAGTAGCAGGCTCCTACGAGCAGTACTTC. Encoded protein: CASSDPSGVAGSYEQYF.

Points on this clone: At one boundary the junction diverges from the germline segment, which might be a read error. Other DNA variants within this sample encode the same CDR3. The V call is TRBV9, the J call TRBJ2-2, with D possibly matching TRBD2 (6 bases). The CDR3 loop spans 16 amino acids. The germline V gene has CDR1 SGDLS and CDR2 YYNGEE. As DNA, the CDR3 is TGTGCTAGCAGCGTAGGAGGGCAGGTTCACACCGGGGAGCTGTTTTTT. Protein: CASSVGGQVHTGELFF.

CDR3 loop: CASSLWPAGSTYEQYF. The DNA for the CDR3 is TGTGCCAGCAGCTTATGGCCGGCAGGGTCTACCTACGAGCAGTACTTC. The chain couples TRBV7-2 to TRBJ2-7; possibly TRBD1 for D (5 bases). This CDR3 region has 16 residues. Germline CDR1 and CDR2: SGHTA and FQGNSA. Trimming left V 2 bases short and J 2 bases short, with 16 bases between.

The chain joins TRBV6-5 to TRBJ2-7; no firm D call. In germline, CDR1 is MNHEY, CDR2 SVGAGI. The CDR3 has 13 residues. The ends were cut back, 6 bases at V and 2 bases at J, with 11 bases in the middle. The chain's CDR3 is CASSPSETYEQYF. The DNA for the CDR3 is TGTGCCAGCAGCCCCTCAGAAACCTACGAGCAGTACTTC.

This chain connects TRBV9 to TRBJ1-6, with 8 bases aligning to TRBD1. The CDR3 totals 15 residues. Trimming cost V 4 bases and J 9 bases; bases outside gene matches: 9. Per the germline V gene, CDR1 is SGDLS and CDR2 is YYNGEE. The DNA of the CDR3 is TGTGCCAGCAGCAACGACGACAGGGGCGGTTCACCCCTCCACTTT. As protein: CASSNDDRGGSPLHF. Based on the CDR3 plus reference TRBV9 and TRBJ1-6, the full variable domain is DSGVTQTPKHLITATGQRVTLRCSPRSGDLSVYWYQQSLDQGLQFLIQYYNGEERAKGNILERFSAQQFPDLHSELNLSSLELGDSALYFCASSNDDRGGSPLHFGNGTRLTVT.

The rearrangement links TRBV28 to TRBJ1-1; maybe TRBD1 (6 bases). The CDR3 is 12 amino acids. V was cut by 6 bases and J by 5 bases, with 10 bases left in between. Germline V gives CDR1 MDHEN, CDR2 SYDVKM. This CDR3 is CASRLQGTEAFF. CDR3 bases: TGTGCCAGCAGACTGCAGGGGACTGAAGCTTTCTTT.

This clone has a single count. V is TRBV4-2 and J is TRBJ1-6; 7 bases line up with TRBD1. The V gene's germline CDR1 is LGHNA and CDR2 YNFKEQ. This CDR3 is 17 amino acids long. V shed 0 bases and J 10 bases; nucleotides not matched to a gene: 12. The CDR3 DNA reads TGTGCCAGCAGCCAAGAACCGGCTCGAGGGGGCGGGTCACCCCTCCACTTT. It codes for CASSQEPARGGGSPLHF.

The rearrangement links TRBV6-5 to TRBJ2-3, with D tentatively TRBD1 (7 bases). This CDR3 region has 13 residues. Deletions cut 6 bases from V and 7 bases from J, with 14 bases between. Per germline, CDR1 MNHEY and CDR2 SVGAGI. CDR3 bases: TGTGCCAGCAGGGAGGGGGCAGGATATACGCAGTATTTT. Its translation is CASREGAGYTQYF.

This chain connects TRBV5-1 to TRBJ1-1, with D possibly being TRBD1 (5 bases). Trimming pared 4 bases from V and 4 bases from J, leaving 14 bases between. The V gene's germline CDR1 is SGHRS and CDR2 YFSETQ. The CDR3 covers 14 residues. The CDR3 here is CASSPRGDGTEAFF. The CDR3, as DNA: TGCGCCAGCAGCCCCCGGGGGGATGGCACTGAAGCTTTCTTT.

The CDR3 sequence is CASSWGVGLRTQYF. CDR3 DNA sequence: TGTGCCAGCAGCTGGGGGGTTGGCTTAAGGACCCAGTACTTC. The chain links TRBV5-6 to TRBJ2-5; TRBD2 is a possible D gene (6 bases). The CDR3 is 14 residues long. CDR1 is SGHDT and CDR2 is YYEEEE in the germline V gene. V lost 3 bases and J lost 7, with 16 bases in between. Based on the CDR3 plus reference TRBV5-6 and TRBJ2-5, the full variable domain is DAGVTQSPTHLIKTRGQQVTLRCSPKSGHDTVSWYQQALGQGPQFIFQYYEEEERQRGNFPDRFSGHQFPNYSSELNVNALLLGDSALYLCASSWGVGLRTQYFGPGTRLLVL.

V usage is TRBV2 and J usage is TRBJ2-1, with D possibly matching TRBD2 (6 bases). There are 13 residues in the CDR3. Germline CDR1 and CDR2: SNHLY and FYNNEI. V was trimmed by 7 bases and J by 9 bases, leaving 16 bases between them. For the CDR3, the DNA is TGTGCCAGCACGGTGGCGGGATGGGGTGAGCAGTTCTTC. Translating gives CASTVAGWGEQFF.

The chain has TRBV29-1 and TRBJ2-3, with 8 positions matching TRBD2. CDR3 size: 14 residues. Germline CDR1 reads SQVTM; CDR2 reads ANQGSEA. The ends lost 7 bases at V and 2 bases at J; junction bases unmatched: 8. CDR3 sequence: CSGSSGTLTDTQYF. The CDR3 DNA sequence: TGCAGCGGCAGTAGCGGGACACTCACAGATACGCAGTATTTT.

The rearrangement links TRBV9 to TRBJ1-1; tentative D call: TRBD1 (6 bases). The V gene lost 3 bases and the J gene lost 0 bases, with 6 bases spanning the gap. Germline-derived CDR1 and CDR2 are SGDLS and YYNGEE. The length of the CDR3 is 13 residues. The CDR3 is CASSEGVNTEAFF. As DNA, the CDR3 is TGTGCCAGCAGCGAGGGGGTGAACACTGAAGCTTTCTTT.

The chain has TRBV30 and TRBJ2-1, with TRBD2 matching over 9 bases. The CDR3 contains 15 residues. Germline V CDR1 and CDR2: GTSNPN, SVGIG (reference sequence). Trimming removed 5 bases from V and 9 bases from J; junction bases left unmatched: 14. The CDR3 nucleotides are TGTGCCTGGGACGTAGCGGGAGTAGGGGGGGCTGAGCAGTTCTTC. Its translation: CAWDVAGVGGAEQFF.

The chain combines TRBV10-3 with TRBJ2-2; D is possibly TRBD1 (5 bases). The CDR3 is 15 amino acids. V gave up 7 bases and J gave up 0 bases, with 12 bases separating them. The germline V gene has CDR1 ENHRY and CDR2 SYGVKD. CDR3 residues: CAIKNRTANTGELFF. Here the CDR3 DNA reads TGTGCCATCAAGAACAGGACGGCGAACACCGGGGAGCTGTTTTTT.